This T cell receptor beta chain was observed in a study of blood T cell repertoires in COVID-19. Study overall: Spain, Italy and the United States supplied samples that represented acute and convalescent COVID-19. T cells, B-cell-depleted T cells, or PBMCs provided the cDNA or gDNA that served as material.

Original handling: Amplifying reference gene primers gave estimates of nucleated cell counts. Assay: immunoSEQ multiplex PCR; the TCRdb copy retains only in-frame clones and omits some. That table is the source of V, J and clone size, and D and trimming were worked out from the DNA. The data show about 120,000 clones, approximately 81% seen once. J was trimmed by 4 bases and V by 5 bases; bases with no gene match: 10. Germline lookup yields CDR1 MNHEY and CDR2 SMNVEV (reference sequence). The CDR3 consists of 16 residues. The sequenced sample was peripheral blood. The receptor's source is a woman in her 50s with acute or convalescent COVID-19. The V and J genes are TRBV27 and TRBJ1-5, with 8 positions matching TRBD1. In DNA, the CDR3 is TGTGCCAGCAGTCGCTCCGGGACAGGTCTTAATCAGCCCCAGCATTTT. Its translation is CASSRSGTGLNQPQHF.